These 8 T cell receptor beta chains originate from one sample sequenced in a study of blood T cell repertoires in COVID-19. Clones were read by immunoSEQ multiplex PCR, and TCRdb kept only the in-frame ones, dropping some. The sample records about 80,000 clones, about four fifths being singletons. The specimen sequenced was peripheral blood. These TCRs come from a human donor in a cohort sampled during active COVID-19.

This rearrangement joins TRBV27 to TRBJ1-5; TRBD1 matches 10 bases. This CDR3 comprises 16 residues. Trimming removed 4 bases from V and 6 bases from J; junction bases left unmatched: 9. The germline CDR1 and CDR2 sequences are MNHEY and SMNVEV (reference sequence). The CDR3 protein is CASSSLTGGAGQPQHF. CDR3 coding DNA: TGTGCCAGCAGTTCGTTGACAGGGGGCGCGGGTCAGCCCCAGCATTTT.

The CDR3 DNA reads as TGTGCCAGCAGCTTCAGCAGCGGGGCCTACGAGCAGTACGTC. This translates into CASSFSSGAYEQYV. The chain links TRBV11-2 to TRBJ2-7; 7 bases map to TRBD2. The CDR3 loop spans 14 amino acids. V lost 3 bases, J lost 2 bases, and 4 bases stayed unmatched. Germline V gene lookup returns CDR1 SGHAT and CDR2 FQNNGV.

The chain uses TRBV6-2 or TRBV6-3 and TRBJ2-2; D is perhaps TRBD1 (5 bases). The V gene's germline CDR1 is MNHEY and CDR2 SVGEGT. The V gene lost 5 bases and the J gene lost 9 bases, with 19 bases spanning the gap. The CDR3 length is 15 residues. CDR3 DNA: TGTGCCAGCAGTGCCCAGGGTACCATCACTAGGGAGCTGTTTTTT. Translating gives CASSAQGTITRELFF.

CDR3 protein: CAISEDGSYNEQFF. CDR3 nucleotides: TGTGCCATCAGTGAGGACGGGTCCTACAATGAGCAGTTCTTC. The rearrangement uses TRBV10-3 and TRBJ2-1; no firm D call. The CDR3 is 14 amino acids. CDR1 is ENHRY, CDR2 SYGVKD, per germline. The germline V and J ends were trimmed by 2 bases and 1 base, with 6 bases remaining between them.

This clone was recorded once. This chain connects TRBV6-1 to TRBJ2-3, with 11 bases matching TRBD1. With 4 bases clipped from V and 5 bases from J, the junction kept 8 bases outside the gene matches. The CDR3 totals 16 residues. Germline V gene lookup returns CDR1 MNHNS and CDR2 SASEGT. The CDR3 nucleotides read TGTGCCAGCAGTGTTTTCGGGACAGGGGGTGGAGATACGCAGTATTTT. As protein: CASSVFGTGGGDTQYF.

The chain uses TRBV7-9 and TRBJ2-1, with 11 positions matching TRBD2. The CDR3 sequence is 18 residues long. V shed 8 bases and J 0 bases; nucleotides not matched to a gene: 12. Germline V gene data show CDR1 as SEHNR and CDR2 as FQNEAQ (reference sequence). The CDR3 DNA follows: TGTGCCAGCCTCTCTATACTAGCGGGAGAGAGCTCCTACAATGAGCAGTTCTTC. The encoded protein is CASLSILAGESSYNEQFF.

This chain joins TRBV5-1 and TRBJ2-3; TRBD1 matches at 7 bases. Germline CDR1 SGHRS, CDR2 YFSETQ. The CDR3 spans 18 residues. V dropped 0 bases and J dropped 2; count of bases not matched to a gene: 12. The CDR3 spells CASSLEWYTGVFTDTQYF. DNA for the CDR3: TGCGCCAGCAGCTTGGAGTGGTATACAGGGGTTTTCACAGATACGCAGTATTTT.

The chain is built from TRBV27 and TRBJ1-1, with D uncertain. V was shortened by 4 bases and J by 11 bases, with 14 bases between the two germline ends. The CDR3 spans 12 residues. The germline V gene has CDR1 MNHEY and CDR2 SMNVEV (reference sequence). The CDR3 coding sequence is TGTGCCAGCAGTTCCGGGAACCCTTCTGCTTTCTTT. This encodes CASSSGNPSAFF.